Listed below are T cell receptor beta chains from one sample, sequenced in a study of blood T cells in healthy people across ages. TCRdb independently ran MiXCR on the 5' RACE reads; one entry per CDR3 protein. The sample lists around 1,700,000 distinct CDR3 sequences; 25% to 30% were seen once. The sequenced material came from blood. The receptors here all came from a woman in her twenties or thirties in good health. The CDR3 runs from the conserved cysteine through the conserved F or W. A D gene is named only where the DNA matches it firmly. Only part of the rows carry a size: once, few, many, or a class if the clone is expanded.

V gene	D gene	clone size	J gene	CDR3 protein	CDR3 DNA
TRBV7-9	TRBD1	few	TRBJ1-1	CASSLDNRGNTEAFF	TGTGCCAGCAGCTTAGATAACAGGGGGAACACTGAAGCTTTCTTT
TRBV13	NA	once	TRBJ1-5	CASSSGVGNQPQHF	TGTGCCAGCAGCTCAGGGGTGGGCAATCAGCCCCAGCATTTT
TRBV20-1	NA	NA	TRBJ2-7	CSARLKGRYEQYF	TGCAGTGCTAGATTGAAGGGGAGGTACGAGCAGTACTTC
TRBV29-1	NA	NA	TRBJ2-2	CSVEGPDSSTGELFF	TGCAGCGTAGAAGGGCCAGACTCGAGCACCGGGGAGCTGTTTTTT
TRBV21-1	NA	NA	TRBJ1-6	CASSPTRTGRDSPLHF	TGTGCCAGCAGCCCTACTCGGACAGGGAGAGATTCACCCCTCCACTTT
TRBV5-1	NA	NA	TRBJ2-3	CASCLPGSDTQYF	TGCGCCAGTTGCCTTCCAGGGTCAGATACGCAGTATTTT
TRBV5-1	NA	NA	TRBJ1-1	CASSFTIGGTEAFF	TGCGCCAGCAGCTTTACTATAGGGGGCACTGAAGCTTTCTTT
TRBV7-2	TRBD1	many	TRBJ2-4	CASSFVQGAWEQYF	TGTGCCAGCAGCTTTGTACAGGGGGCGTGGGAGCAGTACTTC
TRBV15	TRBD1	many	TRBJ2-1	CATSNRDRGLEQFF	TGTGCCACCAGCAACCGGGACAGGGGGCTTGAGCAGTTCTTC
TRBV5-1	TRBD2	NA	TRBJ2-7	CASSLEQGGQNEQYF	TGCGCCAGCAGCTTGGAGCAGGGAGGGCAAAACGAGCAGTACTTC
TRBV3-1	NA	NA	TRBJ1-5	CASSLQGSGQPQHF	TGTGCCAGCAGTTTACAGGGCTCCGGGCAGCCCCAGCATTTT
TRBV24-1	NA	many	TRBJ2-5	CATSDPTRVETQYF	TGTGCCACCAGTGACCCCACTCGGGTCGAGACCCAGTACTTC
TRBV4-2	TRBD2	once	TRBJ2-7	CASSQGPQRGPEGEQYF	TGTGCCAGCAGCCAAGGCCCCCAGCGGGGGCCCGAGGGCGAGCAGTACTTC
TRBV20-1	NA	NA	TRBJ2-3	CSARPGADTQYF	TGCAGTGCTAGACCAGGGGCAGATACGCAGTATTTT
TRBV20-1	NA	NA	TRBJ1-1	CSGPPLMNTEAFF	TGCAGTGGACCTCCCCTCATGAACACTGAAGCTTTCTTT
TRBV12-3/TRBV12-4	NA	NA	TRBJ1-4	CASSFAGHEKLFF	TGTGCCAGCAGTTTTGCCGGGCACGAAAAACTGTTTTTT
TRBV20-1	TRBD2	many	TRBJ2-1	CSARLAGGHLYNEQFF	TGCAGTGCTAGACTAGCGGGAGGACACCTATACAATGAGCAGTTCTTC
TRBV10-3	TRBD1	NA	TRBJ2-3	CATSQQGSRLDTQYF	TGTGCCACATCCCAACAGGGGTCAAGGCTAGATACGCAGTATTTT
TRBV5-1	TRBD1	few	TRBJ2-3	CASSFTGGTSTDTQYF	TGCGCCAGCAGCTTCACAGGGGGTACCAGCACAGATACGCAGTATTTT
TRBV12-3/TRBV12-4	TRBD1	once	TRBJ2-6	CASSPGQVTPHSGANVLTF	TGTGCCAGCAGCCCGGGACAGGTGACCCCCCACTCTGGGGCCAACGTCCTGACTTTC
TRBV19	TRBD1	NA	TRBJ2-4	CASSIDLQDRGLLIQYF	TGTGCCAGTAGTATAGATCTGCAGGACAGGGGGCTACTCATTCAGTACTTC
TRBV28	TRBD2	NA	TRBJ2-3	CASISGGAGTQYF	TGTGCCAGTATTAGCGGGGGGGCCGGTACGCAGTATTTT
TRBV3-1	NA	few	TRBJ2-5	CASRRRGQTNQHETQYF	TGTGCCAGCAGACGTCGCGGGCAGACCAATCAACACGAGACCCAGTACTTC
TRBV24-1	NA	NA	TRBJ2-1	CATSLTRQAAEQFF	TGTGCCACCAGCCTCACCCGACAGGCAGCCGAGCAGTTCTTC
TRBV30	TRBD2	few	TRBJ2-7	CAWSEGEGEQYF	TGTGCCTGGAGTGAAGGGGAGGGGGAGCAGTACTTC
TRBV6-5	TRBD1	NA	TRBJ1-6	CASSRTGTAYNSPLHF	TGTGCCAGCAGCAGAACCGGGACAGCGTATAATTCACCCCTCCACTTT
TRBV5-6	TRBD1	many	TRBJ2-7	CASSLGQHYEQYF	TGTGCCAGCAGTTTGGGACAGCACTACGAGCAGTACTTC
TRBV6-5	NA	NA	TRBJ2-4	CASSYRRTGTGGVQYF	TGTGCCAGCAGTTACAGAAGGACAGGGACGGGAGGCGTGCAGTACTTC
TRBV14	TRBD2	NA	TRBJ2-1	CASSPITGSGGAYNEQFF	TGTGCCAGCAGCCCTATAACGGGGAGCGGGGGGGCCTACAATGAGCAGTTCTTC
TRBV5-1	NA	NA	TRBJ2-1	CASSFPRGDRVYNEQFF	TGCGCCAGCAGCTTCCCCCGCGGGGACAGAGTCTACAATGAGCAGTTCTTC
TRBV2	NA	few	TRBJ1-5	CASSEDGNWNQPQHF	TGTGCCAGCAGTGAAGACGGTAACTGGAATCAGCCCCAGCATTTT
TRBV7-9	NA	many	TRBJ2-1	CASSLVWNEQFF	TGTGCCAGCAGTTTAGTGTGGAATGAGCAGTTCTTC
TRBV6-1	TRBD1	NA	TRBJ2-3	CANLSPGTEPTDTQYF	TGTGCCAACCTGTCCCCCGGGACAGAACCCACAGATACGCAGTATTTT
TRBV25-1	TRBD1	few	TRBJ1-1	CASSELIGTGGTEAFF	TGTGCCAGCAGTGAATTAATAGGGACAGGGGGAACTGAAGCTTTCTTT
TRBV25-1	TRBD2	many	TRBJ2-1	CASSDSLGGTSGRARSYNEQFF	TGTGCCAGCAGTGATTCTCTCGGGGGGACTAGCGGGAGGGCCAGGTCCTACAATGAGCAGTTCTTC